This T cell receptor (beta chain) was found in a study of blood T cell repertoires in COVID-19 (dated by TCRdb to 2020 to 2022). Describing the broader study: The collaborator samples originated in the United States, Italy and Spain and spanned the acute and convalescent phases of COVID-19. The sample metadata nearly always contained a de-identified subject ID, COVID-19 status, age in years and sex. The repertoires were made available in a free public database intended to serve as a resource for research on the immune response to SARS-CoV-2. The dataset comprised deeply sampled blood TCRbeta repertoires from subjects exposed to, actively infected with, or recovered from COVID-19. The material from the prospective study consisted of cDNA or gDNA derived from T cells, B-cell-depleted T cells, or PBMCs. Where available, HLA class I and class II types were taken from metadata supplied by the sample provider and were not determined by assay-based typing. The samples were drawn from two sources: the first 160 participants of the ongoing ImmuneRACE study, and over 1,000 subjects contributed by 6 global collaborators. Overall study outcomes, separate from this receptor: How much clinical and demographic metadata was included differed by source and by participant, and the metadata was provided uncurated.

About this clone itself: Its antigen remains unidentified. Per-base qualities were not stored, and no clone one base away is much larger.

Participants in the prospective study were enrolled through a virtual design, were aged roughly 18 to 100 years, and lived in approximately 25 United States geographic areas. In the prospective study, cohorts were assigned on the basis of participant-reported clinical history obtained from a screening survey and a study questionnaire. Mobile phlebotomists in the prospective study collected whole blood, serum and a nasopharyngeal or oropharyngeal swab from every participant. Participants in the prospective study had the option to provide additional blood draws and questionnaires over an approximately 2-month period. Prospective study blood samples were shipped either frozen or at room temperature before DNA extraction. The immunoSEQ Assay, a bias-controlled multiplex PCR, was used to amplify TCRbeta CDR3 regions from genomic DNA. The original pipeline was this. The number of nucleated cells in each sample was estimated by amplification of reference gene primers within the assay. To quantify the absolute abundance of each unique TCRbeta CDR3 rearrangement, sequence reads were collapsed and filtered. For each sample, productive Simpson clonality was calculated as the square root of Simpson's diversity index across productive rearrangements. Not all clones reach the TCRdb copy of this immuneACCESS table, which keeps in-frame sequences only. Checked studies attribute under half of the gap to unresolved V genes and leave the rest unexplained. V and J calls and clone size are copied from that table; D and trimming were computed from the DNA. In this sample the table shows approximately 81,000 clones, roughly 90% of which occur a single time. The ten largest clones represent 0.9% to 1.5% of the sample.

CDR1 LNHDA and CDR2 SQIVND are derived from the germline V gene (reference sequence). The CDR3 holds 15 amino acids from the cysteine to the phenylalanine. Just the 45-base CDR3 DNA is kept, in frame starting at base 1. Clipping removes 3 bases from V and 7 bases from J, with 6 as the unmatched junction base count. This sequence originates from a woman in her fifties or sixties with acute COVID-19. Sequencing used PBMCs or T cells enriched from blood (not recorded which). Recombination linked TRBV19 to TRBJ2-1; TRBD1 matches 10 bases in the middle. The bases read TGTGCCAGTAGTATCTGGGGGACAGGGGTGAATGAGCAGTTCTTC. This encodes CASSIWGTGVNEQFF.